The clone carrying this T cell receptor beta chain showed up just a few times. CDR3 length equals 14 residues. CDR1 is MNHEY, CDR2 SMNVEV, per germline (reference sequence). V lost 5 bases and J 2 bases, leaving 9 bases between the germline ends. This entry comes from a study of patients and donors after allogeneic stem cell transplantation. TCRdb reanalysed the RT-PCR reads using MiXCR and keeps one entry per CDR3 protein. This table has roughly 190,000 distinct CDR3 sequences, 41% appearing once. The sequence was collected from a human donor who was either an allogeneic HSCT recipient or a stem cell or donor lymphocyte infusion donor (not recorded which). It is not recorded whose cells these are; they may come from a transplant donor. The sample comprised blood, either unsorted or a sorted T cell fraction (not recorded which). V usage is TRBV27 and J usage is TRBJ2-2; D unclear. DNA for the CDR3: TGTGCCAGCAGTACACAGACTAACACCGGGGAGCTGTTTTTT. Protein: CASSTQTNTGELFF.